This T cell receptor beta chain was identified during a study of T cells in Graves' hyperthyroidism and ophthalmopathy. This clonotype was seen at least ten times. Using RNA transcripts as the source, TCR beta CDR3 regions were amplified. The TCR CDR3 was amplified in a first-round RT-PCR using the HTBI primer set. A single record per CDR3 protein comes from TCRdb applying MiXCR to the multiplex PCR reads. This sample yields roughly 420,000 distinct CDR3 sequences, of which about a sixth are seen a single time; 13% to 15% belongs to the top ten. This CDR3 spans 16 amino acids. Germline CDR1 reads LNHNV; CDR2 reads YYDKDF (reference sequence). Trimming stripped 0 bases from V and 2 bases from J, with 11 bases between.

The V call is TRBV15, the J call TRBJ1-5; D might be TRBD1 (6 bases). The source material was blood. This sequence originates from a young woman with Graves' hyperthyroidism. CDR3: CATSRDRGFGNQPQHF. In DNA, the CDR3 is TGTGCCACCAGCAGAGACAGGGGCTTCGGCAATCAGCCCCAGCATTTT.